This record covers a single T cell receptor (beta chain). Trimming removed 0 bases at V and 1 base at J, with 15 bases between. Per the germline V gene, CDR1 is SGDLS and CDR2 is YYNGEE. This CDR3 has 17 residues. The sample is drawn from a study of T cell changes during pregnancy in multiple sclerosis. Produced via immunoSEQ multiplex PCR; TCRdb's table is partial and in-frame only. The table records 65,000 to 90,000 clones, around nine tenths of them present only once. This rearrangement joins TRBV9 to TRBJ2-3; no reliable D call. Specimen: peripheral blood, collected in the second trimester of pregnancy. This receptor was identified in a female donor with multiple sclerosis, enrolled in a pregnancy study. The CDR3 region has the DNA TGTGCCAGCAGCGTAGTATCCAGCCCTCGGGGCACAGATACGCAGTATTTT. Amino acid sequence: CASSVVSSPRGTDTQYF.